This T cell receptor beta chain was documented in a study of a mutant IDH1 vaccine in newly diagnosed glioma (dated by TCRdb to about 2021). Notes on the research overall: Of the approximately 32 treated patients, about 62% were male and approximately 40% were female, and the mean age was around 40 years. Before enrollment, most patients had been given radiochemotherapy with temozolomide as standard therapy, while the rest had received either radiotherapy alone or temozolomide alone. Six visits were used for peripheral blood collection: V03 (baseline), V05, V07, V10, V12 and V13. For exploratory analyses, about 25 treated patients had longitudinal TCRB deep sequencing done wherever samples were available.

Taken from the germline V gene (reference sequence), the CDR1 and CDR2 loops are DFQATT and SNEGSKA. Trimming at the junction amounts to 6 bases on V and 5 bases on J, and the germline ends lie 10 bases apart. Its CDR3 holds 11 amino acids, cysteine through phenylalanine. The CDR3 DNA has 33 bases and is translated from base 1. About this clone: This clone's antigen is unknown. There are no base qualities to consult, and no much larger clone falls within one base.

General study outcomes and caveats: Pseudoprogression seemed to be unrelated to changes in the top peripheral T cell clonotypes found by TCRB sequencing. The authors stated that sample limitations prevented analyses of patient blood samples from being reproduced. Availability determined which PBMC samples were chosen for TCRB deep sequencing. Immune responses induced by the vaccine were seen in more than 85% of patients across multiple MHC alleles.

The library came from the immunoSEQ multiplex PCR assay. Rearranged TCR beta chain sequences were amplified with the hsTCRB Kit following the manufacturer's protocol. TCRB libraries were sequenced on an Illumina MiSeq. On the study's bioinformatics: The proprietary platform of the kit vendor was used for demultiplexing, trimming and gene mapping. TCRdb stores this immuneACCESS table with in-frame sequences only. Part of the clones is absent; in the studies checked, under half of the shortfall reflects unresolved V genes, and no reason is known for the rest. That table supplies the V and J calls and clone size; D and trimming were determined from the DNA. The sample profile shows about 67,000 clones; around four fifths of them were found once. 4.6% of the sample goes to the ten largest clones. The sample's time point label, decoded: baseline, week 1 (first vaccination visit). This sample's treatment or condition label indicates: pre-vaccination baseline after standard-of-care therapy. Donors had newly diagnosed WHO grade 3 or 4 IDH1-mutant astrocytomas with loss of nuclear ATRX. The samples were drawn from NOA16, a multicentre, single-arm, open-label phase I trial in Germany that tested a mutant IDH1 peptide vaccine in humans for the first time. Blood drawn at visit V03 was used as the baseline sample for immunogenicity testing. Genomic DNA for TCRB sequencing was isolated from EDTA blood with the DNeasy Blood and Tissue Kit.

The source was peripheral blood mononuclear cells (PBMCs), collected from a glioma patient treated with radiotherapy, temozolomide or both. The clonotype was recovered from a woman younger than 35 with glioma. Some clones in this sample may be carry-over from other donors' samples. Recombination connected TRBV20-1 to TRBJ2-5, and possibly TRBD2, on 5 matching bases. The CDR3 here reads CSAGPGETQYF. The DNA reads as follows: TGCAGTGCCGGACCGGGGGAGACCCAGTACTTC.